The table lists the clone carrying this TCR beta chain with a few counts. These data are taken from a study of patients and donors after allogeneic stem cell transplantation. TCRdb ran MiXCR on the RT-PCR reads and lists one entry per CDR3 protein. The table includes some 960,000 distinct CDR3 sequences, roughly 18% detected once. V was pared by 4 bases and J by 0 bases, with 5 bases between. The CDR3 runs to 13 residues. In germline, CDR1 is SGDLS, CDR2 YYNGEE. The sequencing input was blood, either unsorted or a sorted T cell fraction (not recorded which). The J gene is TRBJ2-1, the V gene TRBV9; D gene uncertain. The receptor was derived from a human donor who was either an allogeneic HSCT recipient or a stem cell or donor lymphocyte infusion donor (not recorded which). It is not recorded whose cells these are; they may come from a transplant donor. The CDR3 DNA reads as TGTGCCAGCAGCCCCCTCTCCTACAATGAGCAGTTCTTC. Amino acids: CASSPLSYNEQFF.